Listed here are 9 T cell receptor beta chains from one sample, sequenced in a study of cytomegalovirus exposure and HLA in healthy donors (dated 2017 in TCRdb). The method was the immunoSEQ multiplex PCR assay. A mixture of 60 forward primers for TCR Vbeta segments and 13 reverse primers for TCR Jbeta segments was used in the multiplex PCR. TCRdb re-hosts the immuneACCESS table, in-frame sequences only. Its copies lack some clones; in the studies checked, an unresolved V gene accounts for under half of them, and the cause for the rest is not known. This sample holds about 72,000 clones; around 80% were observed only once. Of the sample, 1.9% is held by the ten largest clones. The sample consisted of PBMCs. The receptors were gathered from a man aged 18 to 29 in good health and CMV-seronegative.

The chain employs TRBV18 and TRBJ2-1, with a weak D call TRBD1 (6 bases). The CDR3 totals 13 residues. Germline V gene sequence: CDR1 KGHSH, CDR2 LQKENI. The V gene lost 3 bases and the J gene lost 8 bases, with 11 bases spanning the gap. The CDR3 sequence: CASSPRQADEQFF. The CDR3 nucleotides are TGTGCCAGCTCACCCCGACAGGCAGATGAGCAGTTCTTC.

This chain joins TRBV28 and TRBJ1-2; no firm D call. Germline assignment: CDR1 MDHEN and CDR2 SYDVKM. This CDR3 spans 12 amino acids. The V end lost 2 bases, the J end lost 4 bases, and 5 bases lay between the germline ends. The CDR3 sequence: CASSLLGYGYTF. The DNA of the CDR3 is TGTGCCAGCAGTTTACTAGGCTATGGCTACACCTTC.

The V call is TRBV5-1, the J call TRBJ1-1, with D possibly being TRBD1 (6 bases). The germline gives CDR1 SGHRS, CDR2 YFSETQ. CDR3 length equals 15 residues. Trimming took 4 bases from V and 0 from J, leaving 13 bases between them. As DNA, the CDR3 is TGCGCCAGCAGCCCTCAACAGGGAATGAACACTGAAGCTTTCTTT. This gives the protein CASSPQQGMNTEAFF.

V gene TRBV11-3 combines with J gene TRBJ2-7, with D tentatively TRBD1 (6 bases). The ends were cut back, 0 bases at V and 1 base at J, with 10 bases in the middle. The CDR3 has 15 residues. In germline, CDR1 is SGHNT, CDR2 YENEEA. The CDR3 DNA reads as TGTGCCAGCAGCTTAGAAACCGGGACATCCTACGAGCAGTACTTC. Protein: CASSLETGTSYEQYF.

This clone is a singleton in its sample. This chain connects TRBV9 to TRBJ2-7; 8 positions agree with TRBD1. The CDR3 spans 15 residues. J lost 3 bases, V lost 2 bases, and 7 bases had no gene match. Germline V lookup: CDR1 SGDLS, CDR2 YYNGEE. The CDR3 nucleotides read TGTGCCAGCAGCGTCTCAGACAGGGGACACTACGAGCAGTACTTC. This encodes CASSVSDRGHYEQYF.

This clone was detected only a few times. The chain joins TRBV10-3 to TRBJ1-1, with D unresolved. V lost 4 bases and J lost 2, with 14 bases in between. The CDR3 runs 15 residues. Germline CDR1 and CDR2: ENHRY and SYGVKD. The CDR3 sequence is CAISGRRVNNTEAFF. The CDR3 coding sequence is TGTGCCATCAGTGGTAGACGGGTAAATAACACTGAAGCTTTCTTT.

For the CDR3, the DNA is TGCGCCAGCAGCCCGGAGACCCGGACAGGAGAAAACAATGAGCAGTTCTTC. It codes for CASSPETRTGENNEQFF. The chain recombines TRBV4-3 with TRBJ2-1; 7 nucleotides agree with TRBD1. This CDR3 contains 17 residues. After removal of 4 bases from V and 5 bases from J, the junction contained 14 bases not matched to a gene. The V gene's germline CDR1 is LGHNA and CDR2 YSLEER.

In this sample, this clone turned up once. At one boundary the junction diverges from the germline segment, which might be a read error. V gene TRBV7-9 combines with J gene TRBJ1-2; 7 bases match TRBD1. CDR3 length: 14 amino acids. The germline V gene has CDR1 SEHNR and CDR2 FQNEAQ (reference sequence). This CDR3 reads CSSSFMTGNYGYTF. DNA of the CDR3: TGTTCCAGCAGCTTCATGACAGGGAACTATGGCTACACCTTC.

In DNA form, the CDR3 reads TGTGCCAGCAGTTATGTTAATACAGATACGCAGTATTTT. Its protein product is CASSYVNTDTQYF. The rearrangement links TRBV6-5 to TRBJ2-3; D remains ambiguous. The CDR3 sequence is 13 residues long. V was pared by 3 bases and J by 3 bases, with 7 bases between. Per germline, CDR1 MNHEY and CDR2 SVGAGI.